A single sample is the source of the 5 T cell receptor beta chains below, sequenced in a study of blood T cells in healthy people across ages. Then a second PCR, running roughly 7 to 11 cycles, was carried out with a sample-barcoded 5' primer and a J-beta primer mix. From the 5' RACE reads, TCRdb called clonotypes with MiXCR, one entry per CDR3 protein. The sample lists roughly 1,500,000 distinct CDR3 sequences, about 35% occurring once. The sample consisted of blood. The receptors were sampled from a woman aged 25 to 39 in good health.

This clonotype was found many times. V is TRBV5-1 and J is TRBJ2-3; 7 nucleotides agree with TRBD1. CDR3 length: 14 residues. Germline V gene lookup returns CDR1 SGHRS and CDR2 YFSETQ. Trimming took 3 bases from V and 6 from J; bases not matched to a gene: 7. The CDR3 nucleotides read TGCGCCAGCAGCTCGGGACAGCTCTCGGATACGCAGTATTTT. It codes for CASSSGQLSDTQYF.

The chain links TRBV7-3 to TRBJ2-2, with a possible D match to TRBD1 (5 bases). The CDR3 length is 18 residues. From germline, CDR1 is SGHTA and CDR2 FQGTGA. V lost 2 bases and J lost 0, with 16 bases in between. The CDR3 DNA reads TGTGCCAGCAGCTTACGCCCGAGACAGAAATCGAACACCGGGGAGCTGTTTTTT. It translates to CASSLRPRQKSNTGELFF.

This clonotype was counted many times. The V and J genes are TRBV20-1 and TRBJ2-1; D is perhaps TRBD1 or TRBD2 (6 bases each). Germline V gives CDR1 DFQATT, CDR2 SNEGSKA (reference sequence). With 6 bases removed from V and 10 bases from J, the gap between germline ends came to 19 bases. The CDR3 loop spans 13 amino acids. DNA for the CDR3: TGCAGTGCGCCCCCCTGGGGGGCGGGAGAGCAGTTCTTC. This gives the protein CSAPPWGAGEQFF.

The chain links TRBV6-5 to TRBJ2-1; a possible D gene is TRBD2 (5 bases). V lost 7 bases and J lost 0, with 10 bases in between. There are 14 residues in the CDR3. Germline CDR1 is MNHEY and CDR2 is SVGAGI. The CDR3 is CASILRGSYNEQFF. The CDR3 nucleotides are TGTGCCAGCATCCTCCGGGGCTCCTACAATGAGCAGTTCTTC.

The chain is built from TRBV7-3 and TRBJ2-2; D remains ambiguous. The CDR3 totals 16 residues. The germline V gene has CDR1 SGHTA and CDR2 FQGTGA. The V and J ends lost 2 bases and 0 bases respectively, with 10 bases between them. Here the CDR3 reads CASSLSGFANTGELFF. The CDR3 DNA follows: TGTGCCAGCAGCTTATCTGGGTTCGCGAACACCGGGGAGCTGTTTTTT.